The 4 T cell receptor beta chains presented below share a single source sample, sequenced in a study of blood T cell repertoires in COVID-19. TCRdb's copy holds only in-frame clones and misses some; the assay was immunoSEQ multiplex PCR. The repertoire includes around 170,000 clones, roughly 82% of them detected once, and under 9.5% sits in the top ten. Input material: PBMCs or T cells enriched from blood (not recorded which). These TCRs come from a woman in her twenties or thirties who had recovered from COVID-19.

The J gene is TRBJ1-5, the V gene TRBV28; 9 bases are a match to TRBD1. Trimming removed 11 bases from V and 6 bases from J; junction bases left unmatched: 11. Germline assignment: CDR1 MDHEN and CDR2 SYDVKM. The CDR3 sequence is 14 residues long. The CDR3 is CAGRQGGNTQPQHF. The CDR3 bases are TGTGCCGGCCGACAGGGGGGAAATACTCAGCCCCAGCATTTT.

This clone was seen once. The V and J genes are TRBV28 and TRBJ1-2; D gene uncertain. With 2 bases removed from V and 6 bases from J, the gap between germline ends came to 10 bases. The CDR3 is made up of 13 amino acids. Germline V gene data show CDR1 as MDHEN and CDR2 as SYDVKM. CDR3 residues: CASSLRSSHGYTF. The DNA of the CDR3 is TGTGCCAGCAGTTTACGGTCCTCTCATGGCTACACCTTC.

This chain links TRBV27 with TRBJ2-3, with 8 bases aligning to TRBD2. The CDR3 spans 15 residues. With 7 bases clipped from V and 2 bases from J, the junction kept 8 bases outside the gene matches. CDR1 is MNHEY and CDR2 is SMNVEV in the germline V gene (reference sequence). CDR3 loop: CASTLSGTPTDTQYF. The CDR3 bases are TGTGCCAGCACCCTTAGCGGGACCCCCACAGATACGCAGTATTTT.

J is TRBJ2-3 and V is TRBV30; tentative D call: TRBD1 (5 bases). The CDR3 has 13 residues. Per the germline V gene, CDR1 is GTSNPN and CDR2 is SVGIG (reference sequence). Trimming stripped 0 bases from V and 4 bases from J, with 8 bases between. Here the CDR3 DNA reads TGTGCCTGGAGTGTACTACAGGCAGATACGCAGTATTTT. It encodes CAWSVLQADTQYF.